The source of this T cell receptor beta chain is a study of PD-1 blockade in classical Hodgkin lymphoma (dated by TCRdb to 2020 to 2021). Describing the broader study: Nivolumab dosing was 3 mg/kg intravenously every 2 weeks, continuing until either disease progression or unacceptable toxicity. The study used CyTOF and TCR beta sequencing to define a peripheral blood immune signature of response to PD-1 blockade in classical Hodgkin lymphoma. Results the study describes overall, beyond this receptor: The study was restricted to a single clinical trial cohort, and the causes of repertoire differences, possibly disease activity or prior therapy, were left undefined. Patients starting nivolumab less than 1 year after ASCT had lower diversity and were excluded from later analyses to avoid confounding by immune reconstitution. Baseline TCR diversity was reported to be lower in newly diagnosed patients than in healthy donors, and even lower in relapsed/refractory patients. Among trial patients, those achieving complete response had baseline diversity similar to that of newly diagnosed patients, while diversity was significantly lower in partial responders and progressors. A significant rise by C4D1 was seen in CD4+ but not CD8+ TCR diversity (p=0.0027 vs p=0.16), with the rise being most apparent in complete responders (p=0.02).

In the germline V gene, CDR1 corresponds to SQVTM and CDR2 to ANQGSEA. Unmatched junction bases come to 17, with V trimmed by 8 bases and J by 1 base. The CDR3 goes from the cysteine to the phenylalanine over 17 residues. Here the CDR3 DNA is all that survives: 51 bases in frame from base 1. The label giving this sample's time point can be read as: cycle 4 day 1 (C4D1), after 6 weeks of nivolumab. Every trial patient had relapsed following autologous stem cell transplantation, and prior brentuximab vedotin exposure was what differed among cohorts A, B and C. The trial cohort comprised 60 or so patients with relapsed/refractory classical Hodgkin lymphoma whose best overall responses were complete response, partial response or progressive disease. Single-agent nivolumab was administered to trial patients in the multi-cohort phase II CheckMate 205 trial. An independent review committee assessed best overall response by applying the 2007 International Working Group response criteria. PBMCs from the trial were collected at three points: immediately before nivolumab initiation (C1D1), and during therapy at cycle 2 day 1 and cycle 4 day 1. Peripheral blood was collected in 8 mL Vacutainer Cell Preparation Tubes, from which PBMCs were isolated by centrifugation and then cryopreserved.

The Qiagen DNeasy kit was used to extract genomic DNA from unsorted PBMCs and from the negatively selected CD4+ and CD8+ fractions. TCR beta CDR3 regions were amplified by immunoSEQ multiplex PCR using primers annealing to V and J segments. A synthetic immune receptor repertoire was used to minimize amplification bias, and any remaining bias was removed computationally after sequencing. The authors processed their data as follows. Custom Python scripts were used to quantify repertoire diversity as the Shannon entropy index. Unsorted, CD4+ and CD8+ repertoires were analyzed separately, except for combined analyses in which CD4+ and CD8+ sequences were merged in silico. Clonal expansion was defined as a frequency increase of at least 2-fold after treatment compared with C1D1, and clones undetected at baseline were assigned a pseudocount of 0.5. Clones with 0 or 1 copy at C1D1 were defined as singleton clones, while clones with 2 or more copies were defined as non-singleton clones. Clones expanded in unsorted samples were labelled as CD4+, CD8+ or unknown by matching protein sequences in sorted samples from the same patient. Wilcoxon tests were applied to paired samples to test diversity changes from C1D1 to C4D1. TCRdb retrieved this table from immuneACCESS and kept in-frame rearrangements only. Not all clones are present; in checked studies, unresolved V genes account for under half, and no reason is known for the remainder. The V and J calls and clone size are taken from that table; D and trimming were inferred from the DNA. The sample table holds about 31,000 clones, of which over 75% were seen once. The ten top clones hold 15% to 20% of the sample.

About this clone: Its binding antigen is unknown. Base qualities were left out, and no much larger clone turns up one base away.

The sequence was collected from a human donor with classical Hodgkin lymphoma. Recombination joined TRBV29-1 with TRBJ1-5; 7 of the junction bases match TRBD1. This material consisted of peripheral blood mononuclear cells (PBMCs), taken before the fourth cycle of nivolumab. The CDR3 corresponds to CSFRQGMGLGSNQPQHF. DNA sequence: TGCAGCTTCCGACAGGGAATGGGTCTTGGCAGCAATCAGCCCCAGCATTTT.